The 9 T cell receptor beta chains below come from one sample, sequenced in a study of T cell responses to AZD1222 COVID-19 vaccine. Measured with immunoSEQ multiplex PCR; TCRdb has only the in-frame clones, and not every one. The sample shows 150,000 to 200,000 clones, 92% of them seen only once. This sample comprised peripheral blood, obtained 28 days after the second AZD1222 dose. The receptors originated from an adult who received the AZD1222 COVID-19 vaccine.

This chain links TRBV6-5 with TRBJ1-4; D not certain. The V gene lost 7 bases and the J gene lost 1 base, with 13 bases spanning the gap. Germline CDR1 MNHEY, CDR2 SVGAGI. The CDR3 spans 15 residues. The CDR3 DNA follows: TGTGCCAGCAACGGCGGGGATGAAACTAATGAAAAACTGTTTTTT. It yields the protein CASNGGDETNEKLFF.

J is TRBJ1-6 and V is TRBV28; D gene uncertain. This CDR3 has 12 residues. Germline values: CDR1 MDHEN, CDR2 SYDVKM. Trimming shortened V by 2 bases and J by 7 bases, and 3 bases separated the two germline ends. DNA for the CDR3: TGTGCCAGCAGTTTAGAGAATTCACCCCTCCACTTT. This codes for CASSLENSPLHF.

This clone was recorded only once. The J gene is TRBJ1-1, the V gene TRBV5-1; D may be TRBD1 (5 bases). This CDR3 contains 13 residues. With 0 bases removed from V and 7 bases from J, the gap between germline ends came to 10 bases. Germline V gene data show CDR1 as SGHRS and CDR2 as YFSETQ. The CDR3 loop reads CASSLVQGGEAFF. The CDR3 region has the DNA TGCGCCAGCAGCTTGGTCCAGGGCGGTGAAGCTTTCTTT.

For this clone: Its ends do not fully match the called genes, so a read error is possible. This CDR3 is CASSFRLGTSSGNTIYF. CDR3 nucleotide sequence: TGTGCTAGCAGCTTCCGGCTTGGAACGTCCTCTGGAAACACCATATATTTT. This chain links TRBV7-7 with TRBJ1-3; D not resolved. The CDR3 sequence is 17 residues long. Germline-derived CDR1 and CDR2 are SSHAT and FNYEAQ (reference sequence).

This chain uses TRBV7-8 with TRBJ1-1; TRBD1 might be the D (6 bases). The CDR3 runs 17 residues. CDR1 and CDR2 (germline): SGHVS, FQNEAQ. The V gene lost 0 bases and the J gene lost 0 bases, with 14 bases spanning the gap. CDR3 sequence: CASSLAGGAGMNTEAFF. CDR3 DNA: TGTGCCAGCAGCTTAGCGGGGGGGGCAGGGATGAACACTGAAGCTTTCTTT.

The rearrangement uses TRBV19 and TRBJ2-7; D is ambiguous. The CDR3 runs 13 residues. With 5 bases removed from V and 3 bases from J, the gap between germline ends came to 11 bases. CDR1 and CDR2 (germline): LNHDA, SQIVND (reference sequence). CDR3 residues: CASSPTRYYEQYF. CDR3 bases: TGTGCCAGTAGTCCCACACGGTACTACGAGCAGTACTTC.

The rearrangement links TRBV2 to TRBJ2-1; D may match TRBD1 or TRBD2 (5 bases each). This CDR3 spans 14 amino acids. In germline, CDR1 is SNHLY, CDR2 FYNNEI. Trimming took 6 bases from V and 8 from J, leaving 17 bases between them. The CDR3 sequence is CASSPPSGPYEQFF. In DNA, the CDR3 is TGTGCCAGCAGCCCCCCGTCGGGACCTTATGAGCAGTTCTTC.

The count of this clone is one. The chain is built from TRBV3-1 (or the pseudogene TRBV3-2) and TRBJ2-1; TRBD2 agrees at 9 bases. V lost 0 bases and J lost 2; bases outside the gene matches: 5. This CDR3 spans 17 amino acids. The germline gives CDR1 LGHDT, CDR2 YNNKEL (reference sequence). Here the CDR3 reads CASSQEVGLATYNEQFF. Written as DNA, the CDR3 is TGTGCCAGCAGCCAAGAAGTGGGACTAGCTACCTACAATGAGCAGTTCTTC.

The chain links TRBV6-5 to TRBJ1-4; 7 bases fit TRBD1. CDR1 and CDR2 from the germline V gene are MNHEY and SVGAGI. CDR3 length: 14 residues. V dropped 8 bases and J dropped 7; count of bases not matched to a gene: 10. Here the CDR3 reads CASRPPGGSEKLFF. CDR3 in DNA: TGTGCCAGCCGCCCCCCAGGGGGGAGTGAAAAACTGTTTTTT.